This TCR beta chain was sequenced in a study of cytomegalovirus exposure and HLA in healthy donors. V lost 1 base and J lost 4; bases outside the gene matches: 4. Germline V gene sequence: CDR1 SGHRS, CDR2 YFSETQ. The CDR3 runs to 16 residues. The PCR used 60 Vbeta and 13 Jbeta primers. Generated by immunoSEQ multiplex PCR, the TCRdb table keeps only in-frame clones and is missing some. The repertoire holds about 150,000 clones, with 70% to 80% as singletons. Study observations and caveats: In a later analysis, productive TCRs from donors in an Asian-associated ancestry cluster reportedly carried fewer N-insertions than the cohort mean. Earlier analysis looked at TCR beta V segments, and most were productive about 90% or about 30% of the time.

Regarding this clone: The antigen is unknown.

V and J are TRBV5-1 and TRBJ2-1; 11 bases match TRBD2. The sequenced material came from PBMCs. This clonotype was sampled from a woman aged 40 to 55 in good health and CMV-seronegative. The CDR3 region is CASSLTSGGLYNEQFF. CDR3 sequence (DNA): TGCGCCAGCAGCTTGACTAGCGGGGGCCTATACAATGAGCAGTTCTTC.